Sequencing of this TCR beta chain was carried out in a study of control samples from healthy donors and cancer patients. The CDR3 consists of 12 residues. Germline V lookup: CDR1 SGHDN, CDR2 FVKESK. Deletions cut 5 bases from V and 0 bases from J, with 2 bases between. Profiling relied on immunoSEQ multiplex PCR, and the TCRdb table lists in-frame clones only, not all of them. Among about 98,000 clones listed, about 80% were seen once. Material for sequencing was blood. The V and J genes are TRBV14 and TRBJ1-3; D remains unclear. This TCR was sampled from a young woman in good health. The CDR3 sequence: CASSFSGNTIYF. The CDR3 nucleotides read TGTGCCAGCAGCTTCTCTGGAAACACCATATATTTT. The variable domain in full, with the rest retrieved from reference TRBV14 and TRBJ1-3, is EAGVTQFPSHSVIEKGQTVTLRCDPISGHDNLYWYRRVMGKEIKFLLHFVKESKQDESGMPNNRFLAERTGGTYSTLKVQPAELEDSGVYFCASSFSGNTIYFGEGSWLTVV.